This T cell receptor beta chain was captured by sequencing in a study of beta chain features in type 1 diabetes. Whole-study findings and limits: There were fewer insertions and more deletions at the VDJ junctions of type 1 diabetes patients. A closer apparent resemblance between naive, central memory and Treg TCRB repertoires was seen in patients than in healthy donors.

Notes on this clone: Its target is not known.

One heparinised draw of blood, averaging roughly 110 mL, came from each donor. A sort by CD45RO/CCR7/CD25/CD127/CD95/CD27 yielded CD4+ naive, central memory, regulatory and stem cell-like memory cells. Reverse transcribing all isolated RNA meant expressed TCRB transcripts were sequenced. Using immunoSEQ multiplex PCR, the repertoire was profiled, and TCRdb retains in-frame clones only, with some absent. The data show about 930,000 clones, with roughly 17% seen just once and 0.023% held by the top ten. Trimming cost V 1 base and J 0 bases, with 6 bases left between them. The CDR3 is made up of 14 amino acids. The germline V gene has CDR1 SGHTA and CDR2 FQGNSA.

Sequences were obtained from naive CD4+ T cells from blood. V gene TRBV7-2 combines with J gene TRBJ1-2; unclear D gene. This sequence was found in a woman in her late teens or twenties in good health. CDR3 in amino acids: CASSLVKANYGYTF. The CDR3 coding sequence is TGTGCCAGCAGCTTAGTAAAAGCTAACTATGGCTACACCTTC.